Shown below are 14 T cell receptor beta chains from a single sample sequenced in a study of OX40 agonist ivuxolimab in advanced cancers. Using immunoSEQ multiplex PCR, the repertoire was profiled, and TCRdb retains in-frame clones only, with some absent. Among some 47,000 clones listed, 80% were seen once. Sample: CD4+ or CD8+ T cells sorted from blood, taken in a trial of the OX40 agonist ivuxolimab. These receptors came from an adult with an advanced solid tumor such as melanoma, head and neck, liver or kidney cancer.

A single count supports this clone. The chain combines TRBV10-3 with TRBJ2-1, with D possibly TRBD2 on 5 matching bases. Trimming left V 4 bases short and J 10 bases short, with 11 bases between. The CDR3 extends over 12 amino acids. Germline CDR1 reads ENHRY; CDR2 reads SYGVKD. The CDR3, as DNA: TGTGCCATCAGTGGGACTCCCCCCGAGCAGTTCTTC. Its translation: CAISGTPPEQFF.

The genes are TRBV27 and TRBJ1-2; D is possibly TRBD1 (5 bases). Germline loops: CDR1 MNHEY, CDR2 SMNVEV (reference sequence). The V gene lost 5 bases and the J gene lost 6 bases, with 10 bases spanning the gap. The CDR3 length is 12 residues. The CDR3 sequence: CASSPGTDGYTF. CDR3 in DNA: TGTGCCAGCAGTCCCGGGACCGATGGCTACACCTTC.

The rearrangement joins TRBV7-9 to TRBJ2-7; 7 bases line up with TRBD1. The V gene end was trimmed by 5 bases and the J gene end by 1 base; junction bases not matched to a gene: 5. The CDR3 runs to 14 residues. Germline V gene data show CDR1 as SEHNR and CDR2 as FQNEAQ (reference sequence). The CDR3 sequence: CASSPWDRSYEQYF. CDR3 DNA sequence: TGTGCCAGCAGCCCCTGGGACAGATCCTACGAGCAGTACTTC.

This clone was seen only once. The chain joins TRBV5-1 to TRBJ1-1, with TRBD1 as a possible D gene (6 bases). From germline, CDR1 is SGHRS and CDR2 YFSETQ. The CDR3 has 15 residues. With 2 bases removed from V and 4 bases from J, the gap between germline ends came to 15 bases. The CDR3 DNA follows: TGCGCCAGCAGCTTAGCCGGACAGATGGGCACTGAAGCTTTCTTT. This encodes CASSLAGQMGTEAFF.

The J gene is TRBJ1-4, the V gene TRBV29-1; D gene uncertain. The CDR3 runs 14 residues. V dropped 4 bases and J dropped 0 bases, with 9 bases sitting between them. Germline values: CDR1 SQVTM, CDR2 ANQGSEA. The DNA for the CDR3 is TGCAGCGTTGTTACGCCGACAACTAATGAAAAACTGTTTTTT. It specifies CSVVTPTTNEKLFF.

The chain is built from TRBV5-8 and TRBJ1-6, with TRBD1 matching over 8 bases. This CDR3 is built from 16 residues. Trimming at V came to 3 bases and at J to 3 bases, leaving 5 bases not matched to a gene. In germline, CDR1 is SGHTS, CDR2 YDEGEE. The CDR3 loop reads CASSSGQGVYNSPLHF. In DNA, the CDR3 is TGTGCCAGCAGCTCCGGACAGGGAGTCTATAATTCACCCCTCCACTTT. Supplemented by reference TRBV5-8 and TRBJ1-6, the full variable domain reads EAGVTQSPTHLIKTRGQQATLRCSPISGHTSVYWYQQALGLGLQFLLWYDEGEERNRGNFPPRFSGRQFPNYSSELNVNALELEDSALYLCASSSGQGVYNSPLHFGNGTRLTVT.

This clone was detected once. The chain employs TRBV5-6 and TRBJ2-5; perhaps D is TRBD1 or TRBD2 (6 bases each). The J call is in doubt because the DNA end fits TRBJ2-7 better. Germline V gene lookup returns CDR1 SGHDT and CDR2 YYEEEE. The CDR3 sequence is 16 residues long. CDR3 in amino acids: CASSKNVEGVSYEQYF. For the CDR3, the DNA is TGTGCCAGCAGCAAGAATGTGGAGGGGGTCTCCTACGAGCAGTACTTC.

J is TRBJ2-1 and V is TRBV7-9; 10 nucleotides match TRBD2. Germline V lookup: CDR1 SEHNR, CDR2 FQNEAQ (reference sequence). The length of the CDR3 is 18 residues. V trimming: 5 bases; J trimming: 6 bases; junction bases outside the gene matches: 16. CDR3 DNA: TGTGCCAGCAGCCTTCCGGCTAGCGGGAGTTTAAGAGGCAATGAGCAGTTCTTC. Its protein is CASSLPASGSLRGNEQFF.

V is TRBV6-1 and J is TRBJ1-1, with D tentatively TRBD1 (6 bases). CDR3 size: 14 residues. Germline CDR1 MNHNS, CDR2 SASEGT. Trimming removed 5 bases from V and 6 bases from J, with 16 bases in between. The CDR3 nucleotides read TGTGCCAGCAGTAGCTTACAGGGACGATCTGAAGCTTTCTTT. Its protein is CASSSLQGRSEAFF.

The genes are TRBV5-5 and TRBJ1-2; D remains unclear. V was clipped by 5 bases and J by 3 bases, with 8 bases between them. In germline, CDR1 is SGHKS, CDR2 YYEKEE (reference sequence). The CDR3 sequence is 12 residues long. The CDR3: CASSLGDYGYTF. The CDR3 nucleotides read TGTGCCAGCAGTCTGGGTGACTATGGCTACACCTTC. The full variable domain, rest sourced from reference TRBV5-5 and TRBJ1-2, is DAGVTQSPTHLIKTRGQQVTLRCSPISGHKSVSWYQQVLGQGPQFIFQYYEKEERGRGNFPDRFSARQFPNYSSELNVNALLLGDSALYLCASSLGDYGYTFGSGTRLTVV.

This clone is deemed medium-sized (0.01 to 0.1%). This chain connects TRBV7-2 to TRBJ1-1; the D is unclear. The CDR3 length is 12 residues. The germline V and J ends were trimmed by 5 bases and 7 bases, with 11 bases remaining between them. CDR1 and CDR2 (germline): SGHTA, FQGNSA. The CDR3 region is CASSLPGIEAFF. The CDR3 region has the DNA TGTGCCAGCAGCCTACCCGGCATTGAAGCTTTCTTT.

As to this clone: The germline gene is not matched at one end of the junction; a read error may be the cause. The chain links TRBV20-1 to TRBJ2-3, with no clear D. CDR1 DFQATT and CDR2 SNEGSKA come from the germline V gene (reference sequence). The CDR3 has 11 amino acids. This chain's CDR3 is CSASTTNTQYF. For the CDR3, the DNA is TGCAGTGCTAGTACCACAAATACGCAGTATTTT.

The chain uses TRBV5-6 and TRBJ1-2, with TRBD1 matching over 12 bases. Unmatched junction bases numbered 4, after V lost 2 bases and J lost 8 bases. Germline V gives CDR1 SGHDT, CDR2 YYEEEE. This CDR3 has 14 residues. CDR3 DNA sequence: TGTGCCAGCAGCTTCCGGGACAGGGGGCGAGGCTACACCTTC. Residues: CASSFRDRGRGYTF.

Here the CDR3 reads CASSSGGPQTDTQYF. The CDR3 bases are TGTGCCAGCAGCTCAGGGGGTCCCCAGACAGATACGCAGTATTTT. The chain joins TRBV11-3 to TRBJ2-3, with TRBD1 matching 7 bases. The CDR3 contains 15 residues. Germline CDR1 and CDR2: SGHNT and YENEEA. V shed 4 bases and J 3 bases; nucleotides not matched to a gene: 7. The whole variable domain, filled in from reference TRBV11-3 and TRBJ2-3, reads EAGVVQSPRYKIIEKKQPVAFWCNPISGHNTLYWYLQNLGQGPELLIRYENEEAVDDSQLPKDRFSAERLKGVDSTLKIQPAELGDSAVYLCASSSGGPQTDTQYFGPGTRLTVL.